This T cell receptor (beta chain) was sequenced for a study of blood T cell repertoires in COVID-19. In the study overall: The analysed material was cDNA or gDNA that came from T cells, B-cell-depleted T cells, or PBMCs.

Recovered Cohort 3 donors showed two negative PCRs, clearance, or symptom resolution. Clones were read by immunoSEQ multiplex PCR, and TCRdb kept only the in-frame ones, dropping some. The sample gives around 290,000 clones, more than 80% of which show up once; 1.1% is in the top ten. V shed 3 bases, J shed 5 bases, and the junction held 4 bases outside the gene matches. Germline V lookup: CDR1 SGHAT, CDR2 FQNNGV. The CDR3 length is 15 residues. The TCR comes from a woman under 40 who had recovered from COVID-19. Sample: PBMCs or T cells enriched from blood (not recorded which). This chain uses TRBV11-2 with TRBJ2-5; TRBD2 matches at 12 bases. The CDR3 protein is CASSLTSGSGETQYF. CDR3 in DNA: TGTGCCAGCAGCTTGACTAGCGGGAGTGGGGAGACCCAGTACTTC.